This TCR beta chain derives from a study of cytomegalovirus exposure and HLA in healthy donors. Study-level findings and limits: From TCR beta sequences, most subjects' HLA-A and HLA-B alleles were reportedly predicted accurately.

In the case of this clone: Its antigen is as yet unknown.

The CDR3 spans 16 residues. Per germline, CDR1 SGHTA and CDR2 FQGTGA. With V trimmed by 5 bases and J by 7 bases, 12 bases remained unmatched. Primers for the PCR totalled 60 Vbeta and 13 Jbeta. Original methodology: The authors later counted 75 million to 90 million unique TCR beta chains, some 9.9 million of them shared. Libraries were prepared by immunoSEQ multiplex PCR; TCRdb keeps only in-frame clonotypes and omits some of them. V, J and clone size are taken as reported in that table, and D and trimming were inferred from the DNA itself. The specimen's table records about 40,000 clones. This sequence originates from a man aged 40-49 years in good health and CMV-seropositive. The chain joins TRBV7-3 to TRBJ2-7; TRBD2 agrees at 12 bases. Sequenced input: PBMCs. The DNA for the CDR3 is TGTGCCAGCAGCCCGTCCGGGACTAGCGGGTCCGAAGAGCAGTACTTC. This translates into CASSPSGTSGSEEQYF.